The clone carrying this T cell receptor beta chain was recorded at least ten times. As yet, its antigen is unknown. One entry per CDR3 protein results from TCRdb running MiXCR on the RACE reads. The data show roughly 360,000 distinct CDR3 sequences, roughly 4.8% seen once. Germline-derived CDR1 and CDR2 are LNHNV and YYDKDF (reference sequence). Trimming took 1 base from V and 2 from J; bases not matched to a gene: 6. The CDR3 consists of 17 residues. Time point reported: patch test 1, 2 weeks after DPC sensitization. Treatment: therapeutic diphenylcyclopropenone sensitization with weekly scalp DPC. Blood was drawn before each patch test was applied. These data come from a study of human T cells and chemical hapten exposure. Across the whole study: Patches with 0.01% DPC went on the upper back, and the tests were read at 6 days. General study points: Sensitization with DPC brought no change to TCRs above 1 in 1000 in frequency.

The TCR sequence derives from a woman aged 50 to 60 with alopecia areata. Some clones in this sample may be carry-over from other donors' samples. Sequencing used whole blood, obtained in connection with sensitization to the hapten diphenylcyclopropenone (DPC). This chain connects TRBV15 to TRBJ2-1; 9 positions agree with TRBD2. The chain's CDR3 is CATSRGASGTPYNEQFF. CDR3 DNA sequence: TGTGCCACCAGCAGAGGGGCTAGCGGGACCCCCTACAATGAGCAGTTCTTC.